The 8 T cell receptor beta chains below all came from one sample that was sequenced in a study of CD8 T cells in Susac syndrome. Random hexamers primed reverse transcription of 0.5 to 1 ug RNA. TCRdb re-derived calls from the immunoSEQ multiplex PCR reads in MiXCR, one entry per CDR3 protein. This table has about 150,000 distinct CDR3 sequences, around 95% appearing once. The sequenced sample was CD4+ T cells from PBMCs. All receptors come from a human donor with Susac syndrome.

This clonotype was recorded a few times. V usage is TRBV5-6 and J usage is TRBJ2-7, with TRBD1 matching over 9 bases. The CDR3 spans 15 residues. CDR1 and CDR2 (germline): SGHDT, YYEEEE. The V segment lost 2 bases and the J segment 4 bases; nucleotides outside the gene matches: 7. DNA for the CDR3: TGTGCCAGCAGCTTATCCGGGACAGGGTCTTACGAGCAGTACTTC. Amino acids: CASSLSGTGSYEQYF.

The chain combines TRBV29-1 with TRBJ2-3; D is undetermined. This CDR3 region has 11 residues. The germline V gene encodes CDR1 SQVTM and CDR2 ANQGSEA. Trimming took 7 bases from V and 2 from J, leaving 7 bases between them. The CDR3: CSAAPTDTQYF. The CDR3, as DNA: TGCAGCGCCGCCCCCACAGATACGCAGTATTTT.

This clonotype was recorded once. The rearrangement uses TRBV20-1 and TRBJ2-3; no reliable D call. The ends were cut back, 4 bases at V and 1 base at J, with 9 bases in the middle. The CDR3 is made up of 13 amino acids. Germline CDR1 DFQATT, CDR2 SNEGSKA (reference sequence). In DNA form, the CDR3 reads TGCAGTGCTAATCCTTCGGGCACAGATACGCAGTATTTT. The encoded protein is CSANPSGTDTQYF.

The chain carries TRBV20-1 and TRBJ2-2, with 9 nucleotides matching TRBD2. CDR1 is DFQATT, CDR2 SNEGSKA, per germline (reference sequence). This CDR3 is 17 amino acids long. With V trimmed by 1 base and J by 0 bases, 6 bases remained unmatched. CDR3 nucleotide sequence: TGCAGTGCTAGAGTTCGAGCGGGGGGCTCGAACACCGGGGAGCTGTTTTTT. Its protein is CSARVRAGGSNTGELFF.

This CDR3 reads CASIDRNTPGELFF. In nucleotides, the CDR3 is TGTGCCAGCATCGACAGGAATACTCCCGGGGAGCTGTTTTTT. This chain connects TRBV12-3 or TRBV12-4 to TRBJ2-2; D possibly corresponds to TRBD1 (6 bases). The CDR3 loop spans 14 amino acids. V lost 7 bases to trimming and J lost 6 bases, with 15 bases between them.

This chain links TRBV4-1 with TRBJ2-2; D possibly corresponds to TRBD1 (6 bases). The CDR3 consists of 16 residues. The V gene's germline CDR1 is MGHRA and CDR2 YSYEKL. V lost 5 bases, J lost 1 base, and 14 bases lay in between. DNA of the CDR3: TGCGCCAGCAGCACACAAAGAGGGGGGAACACCGGGGAGCTGTTTTTT. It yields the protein CASSTQRGGNTGELFF.

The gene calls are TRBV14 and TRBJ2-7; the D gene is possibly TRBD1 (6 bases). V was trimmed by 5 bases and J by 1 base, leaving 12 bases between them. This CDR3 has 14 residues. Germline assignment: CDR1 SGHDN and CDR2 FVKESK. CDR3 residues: CASSLDRRSYEQYF. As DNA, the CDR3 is TGTGCCAGCAGCTTAGACAGGAGATCCTACGAGCAGTACTTC.

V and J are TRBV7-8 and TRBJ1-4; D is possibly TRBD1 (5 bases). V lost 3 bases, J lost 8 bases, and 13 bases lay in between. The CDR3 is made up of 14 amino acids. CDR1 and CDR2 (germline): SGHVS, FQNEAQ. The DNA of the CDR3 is TGTGCCAGCAGCTTGTATCAGGGACGGGAAAAACTGTTTTTT. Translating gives CASSLYQGREKLFF.